Included here is one T cell receptor beta chain sequence, with context. The CDR3 covers 14 residues. Germline-derived CDR1 and CDR2 are SGHRS and YFSETQ. V shed 4 bases and J 6 bases; nucleotides not matched to a gene: 8. This entry comes from a study of control samples from healthy donors and cancer patients. Produced via immunoSEQ multiplex PCR; TCRdb's table is partial and in-frame only. The table has about 110,000 clones, more than 75% seen once. The TCR comes from a woman aged 55-69 years with lung cancer. V gene TRBV5-1 combines with J gene TRBJ1-2, with 8 bases matching TRBD1. Material for sequencing was PBMCs. In nucleotides, the CDR3 is TGCGCCAGCAGCACCCAATCAGGGGGCAATGGCTACACCTTC. Amino acid sequence: CASSTQSGGNGYTF.